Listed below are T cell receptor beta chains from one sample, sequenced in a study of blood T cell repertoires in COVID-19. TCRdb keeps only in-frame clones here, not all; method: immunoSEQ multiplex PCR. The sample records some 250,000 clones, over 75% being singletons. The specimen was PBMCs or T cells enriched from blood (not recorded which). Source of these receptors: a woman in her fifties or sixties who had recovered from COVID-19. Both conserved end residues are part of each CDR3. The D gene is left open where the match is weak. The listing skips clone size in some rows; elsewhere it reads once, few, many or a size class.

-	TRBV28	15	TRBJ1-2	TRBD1	TGTGCCAGCACCCTGGGACAGGGATTACTTTATGGCTACACCTTC	CASTLGQGLLYGYTF
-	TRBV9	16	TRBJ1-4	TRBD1	TGTGCCAGCAGCGTAGCCGTCGGGACAGATAATGAAAAACTGTTTTTT	CASSVAVGTDNEKLFF
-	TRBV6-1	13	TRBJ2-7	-	TGTGCCAGCAGTGAACGTGAGCTCTACGAGCAGTACTTC	CASSERELYEQYF
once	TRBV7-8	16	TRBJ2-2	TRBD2	TGTGCCAGCAGTCCAGGGACTAGCGGGTTAACCGGGGAGCTGTTTTTT	CASSPGTSGLTGELFF
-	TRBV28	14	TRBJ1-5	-	TGTGCCAGCAGTGACCAGGGTAGCACTCAGCCCCAGCATTTT	CASSDQGSTQPQHF
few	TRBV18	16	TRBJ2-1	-	TGTGCCAGCTCACCACTAGGAGCGGGTCCCGTCAATGAGCAGTTCTTC	CASSPLGAGPVNEQFF
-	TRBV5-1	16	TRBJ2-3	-	TGCGCCAGCAGCTTGCTCCCTCAGGGGACCACAGATACGCAGTATTTT	CASSLLPQGTTDTQYF
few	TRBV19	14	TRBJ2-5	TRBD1	TGTGCCAGTAGTAACAGGGGAGCGAAAGAGACCCAGTACTTC	CASSNRGAKETQYF
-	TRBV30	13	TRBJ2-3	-	TGTGCCTGGAGTGTAAAAGCCACAGATACGCAGTATTTT	CAWSVKATDTQYF
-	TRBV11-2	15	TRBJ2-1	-	TGTGCCAGCAGCTTAGGAGAAAGTTCCTACAATGAGCAGTTCTTC	CASSLGESSYNEQFF
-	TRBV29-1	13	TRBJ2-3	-	TGCAGCGTTATCCCGCGGCTCACAGATACGCAGTATTTT	CSVIPRLTDTQYF
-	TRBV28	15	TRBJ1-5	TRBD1	TGTGCCAGCAGTTCAGGGGGGACAGGGATCCAGCCCCAGCATTTT	CASSSGGTGIQPQHF
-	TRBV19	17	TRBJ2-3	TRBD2	TGTGCCAGTAGTAATCGCGGGGCTAGCGGGAGTAGAGATACGCAGTATTTT	CASSNRGASGSRDTQYF
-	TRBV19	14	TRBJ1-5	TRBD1	TGTGCCAGCTCCGGGACAGGATTCAATCAGCCCCAGCATTTT	CASSGTGFNQPQHF
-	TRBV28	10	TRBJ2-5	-	TGTGCCACCACGGGAGAGACCCAGTACTTC	CATTGETQYF
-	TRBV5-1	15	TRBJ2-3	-	TGCGCCAGCAGCCGTGCGCGGGCCAGCACAGATACGCAGTATTTT	CASSRARASTDTQYF
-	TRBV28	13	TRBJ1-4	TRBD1	TGTGCCAGCAGTCCCGGGACAGATGAAAAACTGTTTTTT	CASSPGTDEKLFF
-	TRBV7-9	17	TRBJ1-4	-	TGTGCCAGCAGCTTACCCCCCGGGGAAAAGAATAATGAAAAACTGTTTTTT	CASSLPPGEKNNEKLFF
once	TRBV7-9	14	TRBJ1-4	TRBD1	TGTGCCAGCAGCCACAGACAGGGGAATGAAAAACTGTTTTTT	CASSHRQGNEKLFF
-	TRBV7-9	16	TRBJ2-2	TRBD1	TGTGCCAGCAGGCTCTGGGGGACAGCGAACACCGGGGAGCTGTTTTTT	CASRLWGTANTGELFF
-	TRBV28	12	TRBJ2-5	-	TGTGCCAGCACCAGGAAGGGGGAGACCCAGTACTTC	CASTRKGETQYF
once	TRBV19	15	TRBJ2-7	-	TGTGCCAGTAGACGCGCGGGGATGACCTCCTACGAGCAGTACTTC	CASRRAGMTSYEQYF
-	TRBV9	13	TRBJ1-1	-	TGTGCCAGCAGCGTAACTCTCGGGGATGGAGCTTTCTTT	CASSVTLGDGAFF
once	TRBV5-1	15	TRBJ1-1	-	TGCGCCAGCAGCCCTTGGGGGGGTTTGAACACTGAAGCTTTCTTT	CASSPWGGLNTEAFF
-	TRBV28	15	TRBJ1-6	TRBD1	TGTGCCAGCAGTTTCTCTGACAGGGTAAATTCACCCCTCCACTTT	CASSFSDRVNSPLHF
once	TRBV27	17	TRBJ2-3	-	TGTGCCAGCAGTATAGGCTTCAACTATCAAAGGCCCGTGGCGCAGTATTTT	CASSIGFNYQRPVAQYF
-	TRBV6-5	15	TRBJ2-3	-	TGTGCCAGCAGCCTCAGACGGAGTAGCACAGATACGCAGTATTTT	CASSLRRSSTDTQYF
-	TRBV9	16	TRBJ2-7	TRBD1	TGTGCCAGCAGCGTAGGTGGGGAGAGGGGGCTTTACGAGCAGTACTTC	CASSVGGERGLYEQYF
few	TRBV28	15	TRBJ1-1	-	TGTGCCAGCAGTTTATCTCCAGGTCGCGGGACTGAAGCTTTCTTT	CASSLSPGRGTEAFF
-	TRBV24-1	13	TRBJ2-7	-	TGTGCCACCAGTGACCACCTACTCAGGGAGCAGTACTTC	CATSDHLLREQYF
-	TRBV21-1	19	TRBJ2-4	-	TGTGCCAGCAGCAAACCAGGACAGGAGTTCAAGCGCCTCAAAAACATTCAGTACTTC	CASSKPGQEFKRLKNIQYF
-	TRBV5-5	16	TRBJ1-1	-	TGTGCCAGCAGCTTGCGGGGTCGATGGGGGAACACTGAAGCTTTCTTT	CASSLRGRWGNTEAFF
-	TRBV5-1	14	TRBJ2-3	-	TGCGCCAGCAGCTCTCTCCCTAGCACAGATACGCAGTATTTT	CASSSLPSTDTQYF
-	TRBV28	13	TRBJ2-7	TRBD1	TGTGCCAGCAGTTTGGGACAGAACTACGAGCAGTACTTC	CASSLGQNYEQYF
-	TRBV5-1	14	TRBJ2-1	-	TGCGCCAGCAGCCACGGGAGTAATCCTCTCGGGCAGTTCTTC	CASSHGSNPLGQFF
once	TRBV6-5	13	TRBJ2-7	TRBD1	TGTGCCAGCAACCAGATACAGGGGGACGAGCAGTACTTC	CASNQIQGDEQYF
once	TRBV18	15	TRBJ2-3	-	TGTGCCAGCTCACCACCAGGCAGGGCAAAAGATACGCAGTATTTT	CASSPPGRAKDTQYF
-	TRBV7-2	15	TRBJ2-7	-	TGTGCCAGCAGCCTCAGGGGAGGGGGGCCCCACGAGCAGTACTTC	CASSLRGGGPHEQYF
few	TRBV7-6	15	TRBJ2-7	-	TGTGCCAGCAGCTTGTTGGGGGAGGACTCCTACGAGCAGTACTTC	CASSLLGEDSYEQYF
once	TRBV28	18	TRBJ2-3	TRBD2	TGTGCCAGCAGTTTAAACGTGGGAGGGCTAGCGGGGACAGATACGCAGTATTTT	CASSLNVGGLAGTDTQYF
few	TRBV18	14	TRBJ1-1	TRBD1	TGTGCCAGCTCACCTCTAGGACAGGGGGATGAAGCTTTCTTT	CASSPLGQGDEAFF
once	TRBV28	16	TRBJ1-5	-	TGTGCCAGCAGTTTGCCAAACCCTTTAGGCAATCAGCCCCAGCATTTT	CASSLPNPLGNQPQHF
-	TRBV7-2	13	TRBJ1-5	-	TGTGCCAGCAGCCCCGGACAGTATCAGCCCCAGCATTTT	CASSPGQYQPQHF
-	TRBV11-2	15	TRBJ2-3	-	TGTGCCAGCAGCTATAACGGGAGCCCTACAGATACGCAGTATTTT	CASSYNGSPTDTQYF
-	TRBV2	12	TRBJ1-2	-	TGTGCCAGCAGTCAGGGATCGGATGGCTACACCTTC	CASSQGSDGYTF
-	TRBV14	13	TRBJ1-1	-	TGTGCCAGCAGGGGCTGGGCGAACACTGAAGCTTTCTTT	CASRGWANTEAFF
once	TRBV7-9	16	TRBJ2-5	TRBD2	TGTGCCAGCAGCCCAGGGCTAGCGGGAGGGGTAAAGACCCAGTACTTC	CASSPGLAGGVKTQYF
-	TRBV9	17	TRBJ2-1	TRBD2	TGTGCCAGCAGCGTAGAACTTGGGCTAGCGGGAAACAATGAGCAGTTCTTC	CASSVELGLAGNNEQFF
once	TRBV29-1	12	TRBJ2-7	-	TGCAGCGTGGGGGGATTTTTGAGGGAGCAGTACTTC	CSVGGFLREQYF
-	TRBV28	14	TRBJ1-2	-	TGTGCCAGCAGTTCCCCCGACAGGTACTATGGCTACACCTTC	CASSSPDRYYGYTF
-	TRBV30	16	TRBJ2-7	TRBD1	TGTGCCTGGAGTGTACGAGACAGGGGATCTCCCTACGAGCAGTACTTC	CAWSVRDRGSPYEQYF
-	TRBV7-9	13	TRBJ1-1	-	TGTGCCAGCAGCCAGAACACGAACACTGAAGCTTTCTTT	CASSQNTNTEAFF
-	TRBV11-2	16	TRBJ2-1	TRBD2	TGTGCCAGCAGCTCTAACCCGAGCGGGAGAAACAATGAGCAGTTCTTC	CASSSNPSGRNNEQFF
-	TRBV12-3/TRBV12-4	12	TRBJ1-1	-	TGTGCCAGCAGACTATCAAACACTGAAGCTTTCTTT	CASRLSNTEAFF
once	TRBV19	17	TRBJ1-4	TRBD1	TGTGCCAGTAGTATACTGGGACAGGGACTGACTAATGAAAAACTGTTTTTT	CASSILGQGLTNEKLFF